The sequence of this T cell receptor beta chain was determined in a study of T cells in localized non-small cell lung cancer. Overall study findings and caveats: Heterogeneity cannot be ruled out, as sequencing used one tumor region only. Overall survival was longer when the density of T cells in the blood was higher. Adjacent lung was found to contain a median roughly 60 of the top 100 tumor clones. The greatest T cell clonality was found in uninvolved adjacent lung (higher than in tumor).

For this clone: What it binds is not known.

Germline CDR1 MDHEN, CDR2 SYDVKM. The CDR3 extends over 16 amino acids. V shed 5 bases and J 5 bases; nucleotides not matched to a gene: 9. Using immunoSEQ multiplex PCR, the repertoire was profiled, and TCRdb retains in-frame clones only, with some absent. The data show roughly 9,900 clones, around 79% seen once. The sequence came from a male donor aged 60 or over with stage I lung adenocarcinoma. Sequences were derived from peripheral blood, sampled before any cancer treatment. V and J are TRBV28 and TRBJ1-4, with 9 bases lining up with TRBD1. The CDR3 protein is CASSTPGQGLNEKLFF. CDR3 coding DNA: TGTGCCAGCAGTACCCCGGGACAGGGTCTCAATGAAAAACTGTTTTTT.